These T cell receptor beta chains were read from a single sample in a study of T cells in localized non-small cell lung cancer. Sequenced by immunoSEQ multiplex PCR; TCRdb stores in-frame clones only, minus some. The data contain roughly 2,000 clones, 20% to 25% of them singletons. The sample in question was normal lung tissue next to the tumor, obtained before any cancer treatment. These receptors came from a man aged 40-75 years with stage I squamous cell lung carcinoma. The CDR3 runs from the conserved cysteine through the conserved F or W. The size of a clone is reported for some rows only, either as once, few or many, or as a class for expanded clones.

size	J	V	CDR3
-	TRBJ2-7	TRBV11-3	CASSEQRDTYEQYF
few	TRBJ2-3	TRBV6-8	CASSGLAMADTQYF
-	TRBJ2-2	TRBV14	CASSPSDWRSGELFF
-	TRBJ2-3	TRBV19	CASSIRQGSSTDTQYF
-	TRBJ2-2	TRBV6-8	CASAWGYTGELFF
few	TRBJ1-3	TRBV6-8	CAISRGSGNTIYF
-	TRBJ2-5	TRBV6-8	CASNLAGVTGETQYF
few	TRBJ2-4	TRBV11-3	CASSLSSATGEIEDF
medium-sized	TRBJ1-1	TRBV6-8	CASTPHLRQGGWDTEAFF
few	TRBJ1-2	TRBV28	CASSILGGDYGYTF
medium-sized	TRBJ1-5	TRBV11-3	CASSLTGGDNQPQHF
few	TRBJ2-1	TRBV9	CASSRSTYNEQFF